The present T cell receptor (beta chain) was sequenced within a study of blood T cells in healthy people across ages. This CDR3 is built from 14 residues. CDR1 is MNHEY, CDR2 SVGEGT, per germline. Deletions cut 5 bases from V and 8 bases from J, with 18 bases between. Combining a sample-barcoded 5' primer with a J-beta primer mix, a second PCR ran for roughly 7 to 11 cycles. TCRdb re-derived calls from the 5' RACE reads in MiXCR, one entry per CDR3 protein. In the table there are 540,000 or so distinct CDR3 sequences, about 45% of which are singletons. This receptor was taken from a man older than 75 in good health. This chain connects TRBV6-2 or TRBV6-3 to TRBJ1-2; no reliable D call. Sequenced sample: blood. The CDR3 protein is CASSPTVPSWGYTF. CDR3 in DNA: TGTGCCAGCAGTCCCACAGTGCCTAGTTGGGGCTACACCTTC.